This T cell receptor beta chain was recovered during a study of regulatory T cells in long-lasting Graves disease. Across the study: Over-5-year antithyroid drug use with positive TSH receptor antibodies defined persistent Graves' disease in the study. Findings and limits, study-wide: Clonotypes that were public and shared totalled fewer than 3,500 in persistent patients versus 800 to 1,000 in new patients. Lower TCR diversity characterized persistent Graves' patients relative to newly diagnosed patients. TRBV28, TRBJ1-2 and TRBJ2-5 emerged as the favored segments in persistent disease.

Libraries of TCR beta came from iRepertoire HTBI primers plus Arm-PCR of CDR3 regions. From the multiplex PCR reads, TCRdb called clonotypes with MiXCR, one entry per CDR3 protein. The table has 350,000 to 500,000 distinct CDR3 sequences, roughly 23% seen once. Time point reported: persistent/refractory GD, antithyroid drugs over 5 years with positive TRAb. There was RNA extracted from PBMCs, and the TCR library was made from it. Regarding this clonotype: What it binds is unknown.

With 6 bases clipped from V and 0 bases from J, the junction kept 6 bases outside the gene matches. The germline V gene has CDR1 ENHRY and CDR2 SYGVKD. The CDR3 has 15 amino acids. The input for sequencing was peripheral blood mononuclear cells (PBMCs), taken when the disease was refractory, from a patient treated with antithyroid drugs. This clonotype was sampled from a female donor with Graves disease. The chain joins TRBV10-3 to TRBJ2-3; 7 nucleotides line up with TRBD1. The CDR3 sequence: CAIRGTASSTDTQYF. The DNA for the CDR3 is TGTGCCATCAGGGGGACAGCCAGCAGCACAGATACGCAGTATTTT.